The following is a T cell receptor (beta chain) sequence with its context. The V segment lost 3 bases and the J segment 1 base; nucleotides outside the gene matches: 5. Per germline, CDR1 SGHTS and CDR2 YDEGEE. CDR3 size: 16 residues. Repertoires were generated with immunoSEQ multiplex PCR, while TCRdb's copy carries only in-frame clones and drops some. The sample includes 200,000 to 250,000 clones, roughly 88% seen only once; the top ten take 3.5% to 4.5%. The data were taken from a study of blood T cell repertoires in COVID-19. Overall study: There were acute and convalescent COVID-19 samples, and they came from the United States, Italy and Spain.

The rearrangement uses TRBV5-8 and TRBJ2-2, with TRBD1 matching over 8 bases. Sequenced: PBMCs or T cells enriched from blood (not recorded which). The source is a woman in her thirties or forties with acute COVID-19. The CDR3 bases are TGTGCCAGCAGCTACGGGACAGGACTGAACACCGGGGAGCTGTTTTTT. Protein product: CASSYGTGLNTGELFF.